These 17 T cell receptor beta chains originate from one sample sequenced in a study of T-cell memory formation after mild COVID-19. TCRdb re-derived calls from the 5' RACE reads in MiXCR, one entry per CDR3 protein. The table records roughly 600,000 distinct CDR3 sequences, 15% to 20% of them present only once. The sequencing sample was made of PBMCs or a T cell subset sorted from them (not recorded which). The receptors here all came from an adult woman who had mild COVID-19 (a few samples of this study predate the infection). Cell type and time point are not known.

Only a few counts were recorded for this clonotype. V is TRBV29-1 and J is TRBJ2-3; 9 bases agree with TRBD2. Germline assignment: CDR1 SQVTM and CDR2 ANQGSEA. The CDR3 covers 15 residues. V shed 6 bases and J 0 bases; nucleotides not matched to a gene: 7. This CDR3 is CSVVSGGGSTDTQYF. Written as DNA, the CDR3 is TGCAGCGTCGTTAGCGGGGGTGGCAGCACAGATACGCAGTATTTT.

The chain combines TRBV20-1 with TRBJ2-7; possibly TRBD1 or TRBD2 for D (5 bases each). The V end was cut by 0 bases, the J end by 6 bases, with 33 bases between. This CDR3 is 20 amino acids long. Germline V gene lookup returns CDR1 DFQATT and CDR2 SNEGSKA (reference sequence). The DNA for the CDR3 is TGCAGTGCTAGAGATAAAGGGGCGGAAGGGGACCCCCTCACCCATTTCGAGCAGTACTTC. This translates into CSARDKGAEGDPLTHFEQYF.

The DNA for the CDR3 is TGTGCCAGTAGTACCGGGGGGACAGTGACCAATCAGCCCCAGCATTTT. Encoded protein: CASSTGGTVTNQPQHF. V is TRBV19 and J is TRBJ1-5; 7 bases line up with TRBD1. With V trimmed by 4 bases and J by 3 bases, 9 bases remained unmatched. CDR3 length: 16 amino acids. Germline V gene lookup returns CDR1 LNHDA and CDR2 SQIVND (reference sequence).

This clonotype has at least ten counts. The chain combines TRBV18 with TRBJ2-3, with D possibly matching TRBD2 (6 bases). The CDR3 contains 12 residues. Germline V gene lookup returns CDR1 KGHSH and CDR2 LQKENI. V was pared by 0 bases and J by 8 bases, with 6 bases between. Here the CDR3 reads CASSPPEGTQYF. The DNA of the CDR3 is TGTGCCAGCTCACCACCGGAGGGTACGCAGTATTTT. Combining the CDR3 with reference TRBV18 and TRBJ2-3 gives the whole variable domain NAGVMQNPRHLVRRRGQEARLRCSPMKGHSHVYWYRQLPEEGLKFMVYLQKENIIDESGMPKERFSAEFPKEGPSILRIQQVVRGDSAAYFCASSPPEGTQYFGPGTRLTVL.

This chain links TRBV20-1 with TRBJ2-5, with 8 nucleotides matching TRBD2. CDR3 length equals 13 residues. V shed 5 bases, J shed 3 bases, and the junction held 5 bases outside the gene matches. In germline, CDR1 is DFQATT, CDR2 SNEGSKA (reference sequence). Here the CDR3 DNA reads TGCAGTGCTCCGGGACTAGGCGAAGAGACCCAGTACTTC. Encoded protein: CSAPGLGEETQYF.

In this sample, this clonotype turned up a few times. This rearrangement joins TRBV11-2 to TRBJ2-3; no reliable D call. V was clipped by 2 bases and J by 6 bases, with 6 bases between them. This CDR3 region has 12 residues. CDR1 and CDR2 from the germline V gene are SGHAT and FQNNGV. The CDR3 sequence: CASSLTPDTQYF. The CDR3, as DNA: TGTGCCAGCAGCTTAACTCCGGATACGCAGTATTTT.

This clonotype was seen ten or more times. The V call is TRBV5-1, the J call TRBJ1-6, with D tentatively TRBD1 (6 bases). Germline V gene lookup returns CDR1 SGHRS and CDR2 YFSETQ. The CDR3 extends over 15 amino acids. V lost 4 bases and J 7 bases, leaving 15 bases between the germline ends. The CDR3 reads CASSAAQGSNSPLHF. The CDR3 nucleotides are TGCGCCAGCAGCGCCGCACAGGGTTCCAATTCACCCCTCCACTTT.

This clonotype was recorded at least ten times. The V call is TRBV25-1, the J call TRBJ2-5; the D call may be TRBD1 or TRBD2 (5 bases each). V lost 6 bases to trimming and J lost 7 bases, with 9 bases between them. The CDR3 extends over 11 amino acids. Looked up from germline, CDR1 is MGHDK and CDR2 is SYGVNS. The CDR3 nucleotides are TGTGCCAGCAGCGGGGCGGGGACCCAGTACTTC. It codes for CASSGAGTQYF.

This clonotype was detected only a few times. The V call is TRBV14, the J call TRBJ1-2; possibly TRBD1 for D (6 bases). Germline-derived CDR1 and CDR2 are SGHDN and FVKESK. CDR3 length: 15 residues. Trimming took off 5 bases at V and 5 bases at J, with 18 bases between the two ends. CDR3 in DNA: TGTGCCAGCAGCTCTACAGGGAGACAGTGGTATGGCTACACCTTC. Translated, it gives CASSSTGRQWYGYTF. Combining the CDR3 with reference TRBV14 and TRBJ1-2 gives the whole variable domain EAGVTQFPSHSVIEKGQTVTLRCDPISGHDNLYWYRRVMGKEIKFLLHFVKESKQDESGMPNNRFLAERTGGTYSTLKVQPAELEDSGVYFCASSSTGRQWYGYTFGSGTRLTVV.

The V call is TRBV6-1, the J call TRBJ2-7, with D perhaps matching TRBD1 or TRBD2 (5 bases each). Trimming stripped 8 bases from V and 3 bases from J, with 14 bases between. The CDR3 runs 13 residues. Per the germline V gene, CDR1 is MNHNS and CDR2 is SASEGT. This CDR3 is CASGTVSFYEQYF. CDR3 bases: TGTGCCAGCGGGACGGTGAGCTTCTACGAGCAGTACTTC.

The rearrangement uses TRBV20-1 and TRBJ1-2; weak D call: TRBD1 (5 bases). The V and J ends lost 3 bases and 4 bases respectively, with 9 bases between them. Germline V gives CDR1 DFQATT, CDR2 SNEGSKA (reference sequence). CDR3 length: 12 amino acids. CDR3 protein: CSARPGTYGYTF. The CDR3 bases are TGCAGTGCTAGGCCAGGGACCTATGGCTACACCTTC.

In this sample, this clonotype turned up a few times. V and J are TRBV6-5 and TRBJ1-5; 8 bases are shared with TRBD1. Germline values: CDR1 MNHEY, CDR2 SVGAGI. The ends lost 6 bases at V and 2 bases at J; junction bases unmatched: 9. This CDR3 has 16 amino acids. CDR3 amino acids: CASSPDRGKGNQPQHF. The CDR3 coding sequence is TGTGCCAGCAGCCCCGACAGGGGAAAGGGCAATCAGCCCCAGCATTTT.

Only one count was recorded for this clonotype. The genes are TRBV28 and TRBJ1-5; no clear D. Trimming took 3 bases from V and 3 from J, leaving 9 bases between them. Germline V gives CDR1 MDHEN, CDR2 SYDVKM. The CDR3 totals 14 residues. The CDR3 sequence: CASSLTQLNQPQHF. CDR3 nucleotides: TGTGCCAGCAGTTTGACACAACTCAATCAGCCCCAGCATTTT.

The chain combines TRBV18 with TRBJ2-1; the match to TRBD2 covers 7 bases. Germline V lookup: CDR1 KGHSH, CDR2 LQKENI. This CDR3 has 15 residues. The V segment lost 2 bases and the J segment 9 bases; nucleotides outside the gene matches: 10. Here the CDR3 DNA reads TGTGCCAGCTCACCAGGAGTTCGGGGGGACGGTGAGCAGTTCTTC. Protein: CASSPGVRGDGEQFF.

This clonotype showed up just a few times. The V gene is TRBV20-1, the J gene TRBJ2-5, with TRBD2 matching 9 bases. Germline V gene data show CDR1 as DFQATT and CDR2 as SNEGSKA (reference sequence). Trimming cost V 2 bases and J 3 bases; bases outside gene matches: 7. The CDR3 totals 15 residues. The chain's CDR3 is CSARLLAGIEETQYF. CDR3 in DNA: TGCAGTGCTAGATTGCTAGCGGGAATTGAAGAGACCCAGTACTTC.

The rearrangement joins TRBV4-2 to TRBJ2-4; tentative D call: TRBD1 (6 bases). V lost 0 bases and J 1 base, leaving 13 bases between the germline ends. The length of the CDR3 is 17 residues. In germline, CDR1 is LGHNA, CDR2 YNFKEQ. CDR3: CASSQEGEGVAKNIQYF. The CDR3 coding sequence is TGTGCCAGCAGCCAAGAGGGAGAGGGGGTTGCCAAAAACATTCAGTACTTC.

This clonotype has more than one count but fewer than ten. J is TRBJ1-1 and V is TRBV5-1; perhaps TRBD1 as D (5 bases). The germline V gene encodes CDR1 SGHRS and CDR2 YFSETQ. The ends were cut back, 5 bases at V and 3 bases at J, with 14 bases in the middle. CDR3 size: 14 residues. The CDR3 protein is CASRLWQTDTEAFF. The CDR3 nucleotides are TGCGCCAGCAGACTTTGGCAGACAGACACTGAAGCTTTCTTT.